Presented here are 16 T cell receptor beta chains from one specimen sequenced in a study of blood T cells in healthy people across ages. A second PCR of 7 to 11 cycles used a sample-barcoded 5' primer and a J-beta primer mix. TCRdb reanalysed the 5' RACE reads using MiXCR and keeps one entry per CDR3 protein. The repertoire has fewer than 700,000 distinct CDR3 sequences, around half of them found once; the top ten carry approximately 23%. The specimen sequenced was blood. Receptor source: an elderly man in good health.

The chain couples TRBV10-3 to TRBJ2-5, with TRBD2 matching 12 bases. V dropped 2 bases and J dropped 5; count of bases not matched to a gene: 0. The CDR3 is 14 residues long. Germline V CDR1 and CDR2: ENHRY, SYGVKD. CDR3 in amino acids: CAISEGLAGETQYF. CDR3 in DNA: TGTGCCATCAGTGAGGGACTAGCGGGGGAGACCCAGTACTTC.

V is TRBV20-1 and J is TRBJ2-1, with 12 bases lining up with TRBD2. CDR1 is DFQATT, CDR2 SNEGSKA, per germline (reference sequence). CDR3 length: 16 amino acids. V lost 3 bases, J lost 9 bases, and 12 bases stayed unmatched. The CDR3 DNA reads as TGCAGTGCTAGGGCTGCCCCTAGCGGGGGGGCCAGTGAGCAGTTCTTC. Translating gives CSARAAPSGGASEQFF.

This clonotype occurred a few times. The chain recombines TRBV2 with TRBJ1-2; 7 nucleotides line up with TRBD1. Per germline, CDR1 SNHLY and CDR2 FYNNEI. V trimming: 6 bases; J trimming: 3 bases; junction bases outside the gene matches: 4. The CDR3 contains 13 residues. In DNA, the CDR3 is TGTGCCAGCAGGACAGGGACTTACTATGGCTACACCTTC. Its translation: CASRTGTYYGYTF.

The genes are TRBV3-1 and TRBJ2-3; D is possibly TRBD1 (5 bases). The germline CDR1 and CDR2 sequences are LGHDT and YNNKEL (reference sequence). The V end was cut by 0 bases, the J end by 2 bases, with 12 bases between. The CDR3 consists of 16 residues. Here the CDR3 DNA reads TGTGCCAGCAGCCAAGAAACTCAGGGTCACACAGATACGCAGTATTTT. Translation: CASSQETQGHTDTQYF.

The chain joins TRBV9 to TRBJ2-1, with D maybe TRBD2 (5 bases). CDR3 length equals 14 residues. Germline assignment: CDR1 SGDLS and CDR2 YYNGEE. Trimming took 0 bases from V and 8 from J, leaving 12 bases between them. This chain's CDR3 is CASSVEGWGDEQFF. DNA of the CDR3: TGTGCCAGCAGCGTAGAAGGCTGGGGAGATGAGCAGTTCTTC.

This clonotype has more than one count but fewer than ten. This may arise from a read error, as a much more abundant clone is one base away. The gene calls are TRBV6-5 and TRBJ2-5, with TRBD1 matching 7 bases. Germline V lookup: CDR1 MNHEY, CDR2 SVGAGI. V shed 6 bases and J 11 bases; nucleotides not matched to a gene: 15. There are 14 residues in the CDR3. The CDR3 sequence is CASSKRGPQTEQYF. CDR3 in DNA: TGTGCCAGCAGCAAGAGGGGGCCCCAAACGGAGCAGTACTTC.

The chain links TRBV29-1 to TRBJ1-1; D is ambiguous. Trimming shortened V by 7 bases and J by 11 bases, and 17 bases separated the two germline ends. The CDR3 is 11 amino acids. Germline lookup yields CDR1 SQVTM and CDR2 ANQGSEA. Here the CDR3 reads CSASSPGPAFF. CDR3 nucleotides: TGCAGCGCTTCATCGCCGGGCCCGGCTTTCTTT.

The chain couples TRBV12-3 or TRBV12-4 to TRBJ1-2, with D perhaps matching TRBD1 (6 bases). This CDR3 region has 13 residues. The V end was cut by 6 bases, the J end by 8 bases, with 16 bases between. CDR3 DNA sequence: TGTGCCAGCAGCCAAGGACAGCTTATGGGCTACACCTTC. Protein sequence: CASSQGQLMGYTF.

J is TRBJ2-7 and V is TRBV4-1, with D unclear. The CDR3 sequence is 15 residues long. Trimming took 2 bases from V and 1 from J, leaving 12 bases between them. Germline V gives CDR1 MGHRA, CDR2 YSYEKL. DNA for the CDR3: TGCGCCAGCAGCCAAAGCCTTTCACGATCCTACGAGCAGTACTTC. It specifies CASSQSLSRSYEQYF.

The chain combines TRBV27 with TRBJ1-4; D perhaps matches TRBD1 (5 bases). This CDR3 region has 17 residues. Germline values: CDR1 MNHEY, CDR2 SMNVEV (reference sequence). The germline V and J ends were trimmed by 5 bases and 0 bases, with 16 bases remaining between them. Here the CDR3 reads CASSPRTLYATNEKLFF. In DNA form, the CDR3 reads TGTGCCAGCAGTCCACGGACACTTTATGCAACTAATGAAAAACTGTTTTTT. Combining the CDR3 with reference TRBV27 and TRBJ1-4 gives the whole variable domain EAQVTQNPRYLITVTGKKLTVTCSQNMNHEYMSWYRQDPGLGLRQIYYSMNVEVTDKGDVPEGYKVSRKEKRNFPLILESPSPNQTSLYFCASSPRTLYATNEKLFFGSGTQLSVL.

This sequence joins TRBV20-1 and TRBJ2-1; D is perhaps TRBD1 (6 bases). Germline CDR1 is DFQATT and CDR2 is SNEGSKA (reference sequence). The CDR3 is made up of 14 amino acids. The V and J ends lost 3 bases and 4 bases respectively, with 13 bases between them. The CDR3 nucleotides read TGCAGTGCTAGCACAGGGTGGGGGTACAATGAGCAGTTCTTC. Translation: CSASTGWGYNEQFF.

This clonotype was counted only a few times. CDR3 region: CASSGFRDMFSGANVLTF. The CDR3 coding sequence is TGTGCCAGCAGTGGGTTCCGGGACATGTTCTCTGGGGCCAACGTCCTGACTTTC. The chain carries TRBV25-1 and TRBJ2-6, with a possible D match to TRBD1 (6 bases). Germline V gene lookup returns CDR1 MGHDK and CDR2 SYGVNS. This CDR3 contains 18 residues. Trimming cost V 4 bases and J 0 bases, with 16 bases left between them.

This clonotype was seen repeatedly, ten times or more. The rearrangement links TRBV10-3 to TRBJ2-7; D ambiguous. This CDR3 is 13 amino acids long. CDR1 is ENHRY and CDR2 is SYGVKD in the germline V gene. The V and J ends lost 2 bases and 6 bases respectively, with 11 bases between them. The CDR3 nucleotides read TGTGCCATCAGTGAGAGTACGGAGCCCGAGCAGTACTTC. This codes for CAISESTEPEQYF.

The genes are TRBV20-1 and TRBJ1-6, with 8 bases identical to TRBD1. In germline, CDR1 is DFQATT, CDR2 SNEGSKA (reference sequence). This CDR3 spans 15 amino acids. Germline trimming cut 5 bases from V and 9 bases from J; bases unmatched to any gene: 12. CDR3 sequence reads: CSARAGGAGSSPLHF. The CDR3 coding sequence is TGCAGTGCTCGAGCAGGGGGCGCGGGCAGTTCACCCCTCCACTTT.

The rearrangement joins TRBV5-1 to TRBJ1-1; 7 bases align to TRBD1. The J segment lost 4 bases and the V segment lost 4 bases, leaving 4 bases of the junction unmatched. Germline V gene data show CDR1 as SGHRS and CDR2 as YFSETQ. The length of the CDR3 is 13 residues. In DNA form, the CDR3 reads TGCGCCAGCAGCGGTGGGACAGCCACTGAAGCTTTCTTT. It yields the protein CASSGGTATEAFF. Combining the CDR3 with reference TRBV5-1 and TRBJ1-1 gives the whole variable domain KAGVTQTPRYLIKTRGQQVTLSCSPISGHRSVSWYQQTPGQGLQFLFEYFSETQRNKGNFPGRFSGRQFSNSRSEMNVSTLELGDSALYLCASSGGTATEAFFGQGTRLTVV.

In DNA, the CDR3 is TGTGCCAGCACTCGAGGCGGGGGCTTCACAGATACGCAGTATTTT. Residues: CASTRGGGFTDTQYF. The chain has TRBV3-1 and TRBJ2-3, with a weak D call TRBD2 (7 bases). The CDR3 is made up of 15 amino acids. CDR1 is LGHDT, CDR2 YNNKEL, per germline (reference sequence). Trimming shortened V by 7 bases and J by 2 bases, and 16 bases separated the two germline ends.